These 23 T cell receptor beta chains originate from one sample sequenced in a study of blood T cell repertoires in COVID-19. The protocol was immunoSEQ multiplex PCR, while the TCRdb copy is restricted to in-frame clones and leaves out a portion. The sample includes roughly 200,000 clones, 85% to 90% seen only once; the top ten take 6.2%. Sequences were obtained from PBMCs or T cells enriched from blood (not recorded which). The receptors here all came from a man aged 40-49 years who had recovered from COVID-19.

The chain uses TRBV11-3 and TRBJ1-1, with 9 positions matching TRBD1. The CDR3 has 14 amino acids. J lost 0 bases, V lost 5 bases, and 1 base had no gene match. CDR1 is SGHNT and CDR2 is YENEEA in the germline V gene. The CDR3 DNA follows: TGTGCCAGCAGCGGACAGGGGTTGAACACTGAAGCTTTCTTT. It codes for CASSGQGLNTEAFF.

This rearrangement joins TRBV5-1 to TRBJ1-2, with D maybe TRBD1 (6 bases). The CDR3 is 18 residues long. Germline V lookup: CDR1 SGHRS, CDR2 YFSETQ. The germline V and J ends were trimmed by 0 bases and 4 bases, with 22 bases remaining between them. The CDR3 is CASSLADRRTSPSYGYTF. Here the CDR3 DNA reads TGCGCCAGCAGCTTGGCCGACAGGCGTACGTCCCCTTCCTATGGCTACACCTTC.

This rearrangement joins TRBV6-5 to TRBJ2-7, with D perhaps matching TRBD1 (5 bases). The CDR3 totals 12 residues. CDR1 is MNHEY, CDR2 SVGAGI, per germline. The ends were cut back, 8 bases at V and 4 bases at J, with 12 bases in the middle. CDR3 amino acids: CASEETVYEQYF. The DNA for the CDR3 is TGTGCCAGCGAGGAGACAGTTTACGAGCAGTACTTC.

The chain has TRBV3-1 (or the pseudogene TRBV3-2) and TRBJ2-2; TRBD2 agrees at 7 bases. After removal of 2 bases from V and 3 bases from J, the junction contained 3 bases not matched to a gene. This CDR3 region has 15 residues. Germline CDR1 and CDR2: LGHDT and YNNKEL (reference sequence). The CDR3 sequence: CASSQSGVDTGELFF. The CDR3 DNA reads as TGTGCCAGCAGCCAAAGCGGGGTTGACACCGGGGAGCTGTTTTTT.

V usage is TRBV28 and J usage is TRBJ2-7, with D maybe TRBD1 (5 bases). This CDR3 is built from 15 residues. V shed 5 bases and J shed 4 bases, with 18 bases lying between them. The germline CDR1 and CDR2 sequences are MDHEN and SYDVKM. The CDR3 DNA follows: TGTGCCAGCAGTCCGCCCGTGGTGGGGCGGTACGAGCAGTACTTC. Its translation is CASSPPVVGRYEQYF.

The CDR3 reads CASSPANFPGQGNTEAFF. CDR3 DNA sequence: TGTGCCAGTAGTCCGGCCAACTTCCCGGGACAGGGGAACACTGAAGCTTTCTTT. The genes are TRBV19 and TRBJ1-1, with TRBD1 identical over 9 bases. J lost 1 base, V lost 5 bases, and 14 bases had no gene match. This CDR3 is 18 amino acids long. CDR1 LNHDA and CDR2 SQIVND come from the germline V gene (reference sequence).

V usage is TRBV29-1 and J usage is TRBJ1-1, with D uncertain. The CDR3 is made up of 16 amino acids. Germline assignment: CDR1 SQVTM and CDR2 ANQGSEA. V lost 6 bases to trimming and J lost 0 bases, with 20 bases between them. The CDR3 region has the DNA TGCAGCGTGACCCCCCTAGCCAACGCCCTGAACACTGAAGCTTTCTTT. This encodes CSVTPLANALNTEAFF.

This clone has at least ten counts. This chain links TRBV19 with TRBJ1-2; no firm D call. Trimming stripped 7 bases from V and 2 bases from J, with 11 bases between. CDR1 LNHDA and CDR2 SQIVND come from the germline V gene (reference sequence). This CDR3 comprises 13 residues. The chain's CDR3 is CASTRGGNYGYTF. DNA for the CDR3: TGTGCCAGTACCCGAGGCGGGAACTATGGCTACACCTTC.

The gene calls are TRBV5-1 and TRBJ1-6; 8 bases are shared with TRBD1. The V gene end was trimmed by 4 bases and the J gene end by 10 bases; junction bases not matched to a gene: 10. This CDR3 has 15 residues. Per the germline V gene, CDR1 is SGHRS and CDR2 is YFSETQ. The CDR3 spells CASSTSGGSGSPLHF. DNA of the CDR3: TGCGCCAGCAGCACTTCAGGGGGCAGCGGGTCACCCCTCCACTTT.

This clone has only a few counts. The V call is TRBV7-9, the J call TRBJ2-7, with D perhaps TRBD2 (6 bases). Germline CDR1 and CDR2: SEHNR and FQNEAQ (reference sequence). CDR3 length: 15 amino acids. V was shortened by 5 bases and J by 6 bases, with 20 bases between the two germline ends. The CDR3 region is CASSPLAGPRGEQYF. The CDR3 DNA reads TGTGCCAGCAGCCCCCTTGCGGGACCCCGGGGCGAGCAGTACTTC.

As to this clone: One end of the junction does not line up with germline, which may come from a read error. The CDR3 nucleotides are TGCATGACAGGGGGCCGGGGCAATCAGCCCCAGCATTTT. Its translation is CMTGGRGNQPQHF. The chain carries TRBV6-5 and TRBJ1-5; 10 bases agree with TRBD1. This CDR3 contains 13 residues. Germline values: CDR1 MNHEY, CDR2 SVGAGI.

CDR3 sequence (DNA): TGTGCCAGCAGCTGGGGACAGGGGGATTCACCCCTCCACTTT. Translating it yields CASSWGQGDSPLHF. V and J are TRBV5-4 and TRBJ1-6; TRBD1 matches at 11 bases. Germline values: CDR1 SGHNT, CDR2 YYREEE (reference sequence). This CDR3 is 14 amino acids long. Unmatched junction bases numbered 1, after V lost 3 bases and J lost 8 bases.

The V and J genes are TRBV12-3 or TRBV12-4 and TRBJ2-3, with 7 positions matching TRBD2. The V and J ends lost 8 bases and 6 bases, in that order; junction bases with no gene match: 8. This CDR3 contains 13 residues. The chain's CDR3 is CASVIHGGDTQYF. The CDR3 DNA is TGTGCCAGCGTCATCCACGGGGGGGATACGCAGTATTTT.

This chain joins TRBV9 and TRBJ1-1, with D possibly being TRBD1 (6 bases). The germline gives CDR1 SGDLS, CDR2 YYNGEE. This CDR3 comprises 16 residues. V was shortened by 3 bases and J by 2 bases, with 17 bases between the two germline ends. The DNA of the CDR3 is TGTGCCAGCAGCGAGCCCAAAACAGGGTTCAACACTGAAGCTTTCTTT. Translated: CASSEPKTGFNTEAFF.

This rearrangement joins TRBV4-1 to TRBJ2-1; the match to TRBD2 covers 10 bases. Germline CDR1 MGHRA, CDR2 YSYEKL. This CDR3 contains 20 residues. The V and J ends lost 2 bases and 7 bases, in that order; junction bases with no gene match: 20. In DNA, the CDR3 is TGCGCCAGCAGCCAAAAGGGGCTAGCGGGGGAGGTTCGTAGGTCGAATGAGCAGTTCTTC. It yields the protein CASSQKGLAGEVRRSNEQFF.

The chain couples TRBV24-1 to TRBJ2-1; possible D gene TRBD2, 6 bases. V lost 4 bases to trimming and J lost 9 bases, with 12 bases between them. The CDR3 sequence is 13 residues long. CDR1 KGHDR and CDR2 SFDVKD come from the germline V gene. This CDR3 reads CATSETGVGEQFF. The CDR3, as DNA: TGTGCCACCAGTGAAACGGGAGTGGGTGAGCAGTTCTTC.

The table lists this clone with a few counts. In DNA form, the CDR3 reads TGTGCCAGCAGTTCAACAGGGGGCTTCTACGAGCAGTACTTC. This codes for CASSSTGGFYEQYF. The rearrangement joins TRBV28 to TRBJ2-7; TRBD1 matches 9 bases. This CDR3 region has 14 residues. Looked up from germline, CDR1 is MDHEN and CDR2 is SYDVKM. V lost 4 bases and J lost 3; bases outside the gene matches: 4.

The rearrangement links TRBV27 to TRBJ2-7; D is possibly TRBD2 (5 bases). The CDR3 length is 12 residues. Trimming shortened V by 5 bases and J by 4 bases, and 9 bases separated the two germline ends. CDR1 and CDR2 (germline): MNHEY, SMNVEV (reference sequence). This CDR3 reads CASSPPGYEQYF. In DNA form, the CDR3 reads TGTGCCAGCAGTCCCCCGGGATACGAGCAGTACTTC.

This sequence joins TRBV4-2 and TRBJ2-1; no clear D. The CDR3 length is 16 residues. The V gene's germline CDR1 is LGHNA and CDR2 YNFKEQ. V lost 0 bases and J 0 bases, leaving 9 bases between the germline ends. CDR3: CASSQDIASSYNEQFF. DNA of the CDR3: TGTGCCAGCAGCCAAGATATAGCTAGCTCCTACAATGAGCAGTTCTTC.

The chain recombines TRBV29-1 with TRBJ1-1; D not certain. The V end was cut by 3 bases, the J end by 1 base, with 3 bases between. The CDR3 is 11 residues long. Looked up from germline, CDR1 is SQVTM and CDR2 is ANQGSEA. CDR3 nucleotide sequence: TGCAGCGTTGACCGGAACACTGAAGCTTTCTTT. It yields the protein CSVDRNTEAFF.

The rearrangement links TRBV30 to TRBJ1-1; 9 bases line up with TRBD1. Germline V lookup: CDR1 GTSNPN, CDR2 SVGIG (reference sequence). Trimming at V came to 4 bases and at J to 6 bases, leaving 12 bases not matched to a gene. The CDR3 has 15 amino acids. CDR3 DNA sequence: TGTGCCTGGACAAACTCAGGACAGGGGATTGCTGAAGCTTTCTTT. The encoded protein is CAWTNSGQGIAEAFF.

CDR3 loop: CASSQDVGFSNQPQHF. The CDR3 DNA reads as TGTGCCAGCAGCCAAGATGTCGGGTTTAGCAATCAGCCCCAGCATTTT. The chain carries TRBV4-2 and TRBJ1-5; unclear D gene. The CDR3 is 16 residues long. Trimming stripped 0 bases from V and 0 bases from J, with 9 bases between. Germline CDR1 reads LGHNA; CDR2 reads YNFKEQ.

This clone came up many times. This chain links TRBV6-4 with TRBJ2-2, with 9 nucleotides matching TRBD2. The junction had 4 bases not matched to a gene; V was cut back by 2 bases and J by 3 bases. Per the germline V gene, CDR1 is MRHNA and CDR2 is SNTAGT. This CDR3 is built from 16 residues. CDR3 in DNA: TGTGCCAGCAGTGACGATGAGCGGGGGGACACCGGGGAGCTGTTTTTT. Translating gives CASSDDERGDTGELFF.